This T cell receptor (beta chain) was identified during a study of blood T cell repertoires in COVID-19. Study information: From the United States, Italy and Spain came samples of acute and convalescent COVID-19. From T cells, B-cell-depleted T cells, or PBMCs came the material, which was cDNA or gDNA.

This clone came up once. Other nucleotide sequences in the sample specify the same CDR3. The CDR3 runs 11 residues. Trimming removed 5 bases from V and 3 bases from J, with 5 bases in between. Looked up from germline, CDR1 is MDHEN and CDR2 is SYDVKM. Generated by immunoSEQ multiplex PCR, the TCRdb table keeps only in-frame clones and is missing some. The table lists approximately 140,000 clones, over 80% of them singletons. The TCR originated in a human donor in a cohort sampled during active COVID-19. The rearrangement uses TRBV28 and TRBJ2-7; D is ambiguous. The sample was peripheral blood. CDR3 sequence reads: CASSLRYEQYF. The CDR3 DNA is TGTGCCAGCAGTCTGCGCTACGAGCAGTACTTC.